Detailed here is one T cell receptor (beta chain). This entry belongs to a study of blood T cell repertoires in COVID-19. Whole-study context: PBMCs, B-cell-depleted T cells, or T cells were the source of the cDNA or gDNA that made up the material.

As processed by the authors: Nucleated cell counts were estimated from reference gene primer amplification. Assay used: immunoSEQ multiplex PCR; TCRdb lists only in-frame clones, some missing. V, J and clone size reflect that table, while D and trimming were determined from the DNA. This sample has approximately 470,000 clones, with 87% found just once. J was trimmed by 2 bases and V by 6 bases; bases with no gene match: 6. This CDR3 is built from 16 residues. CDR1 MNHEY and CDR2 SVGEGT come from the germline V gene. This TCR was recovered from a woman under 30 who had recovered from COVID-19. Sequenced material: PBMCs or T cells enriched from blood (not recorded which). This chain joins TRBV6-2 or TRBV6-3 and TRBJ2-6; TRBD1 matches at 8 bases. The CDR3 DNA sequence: TGTGCCAGCAGCCCTCTACAGGGGGCTGGGGCCAACGTCCTGACTTTC. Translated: CASSPLQGAGANVLTF.